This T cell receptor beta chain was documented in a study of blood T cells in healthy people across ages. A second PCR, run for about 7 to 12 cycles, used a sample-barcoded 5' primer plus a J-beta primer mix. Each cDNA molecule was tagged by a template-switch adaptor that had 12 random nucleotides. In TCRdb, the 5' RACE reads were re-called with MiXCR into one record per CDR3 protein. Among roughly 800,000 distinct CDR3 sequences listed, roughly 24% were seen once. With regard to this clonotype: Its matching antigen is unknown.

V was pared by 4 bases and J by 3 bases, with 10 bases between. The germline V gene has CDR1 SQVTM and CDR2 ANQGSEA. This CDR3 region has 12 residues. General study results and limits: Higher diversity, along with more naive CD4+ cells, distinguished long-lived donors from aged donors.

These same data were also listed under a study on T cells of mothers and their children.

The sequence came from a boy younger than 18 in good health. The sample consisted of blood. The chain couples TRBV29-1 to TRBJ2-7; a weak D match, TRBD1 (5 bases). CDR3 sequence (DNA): TGCAGCGTTGGCCAGGGAATCTACGAGCAGTACTTC. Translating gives CSVGQGIYEQYF.